This T cell receptor (beta chain) was sequenced in a study of regulatory dendritic cells for organ transplantation. Study-wide results and limits: Memory CD8+ T cells were the most oligoclonal; naive cells were highly diverse.

Allogeneic regulatory or mature dendritic cells were co-cultured for approximately 5 days with CFSE-labeled sorted T cells at 1:10. Worth noting for this clone: Its specificity is not known.

The protocol was immunoSEQ multiplex PCR, while the TCRdb copy is restricted to in-frame clones and leaves out a portion. The profile shows around 21,000 clones, approximately 85% of them singletons. The receptor was derived from a human donor in good health. Sequenced sample: naive CD4+ T cells from blood cultured with dendritic cells. The sample's subset: CD45RA+ naive T cells.

The CDR3 DNA reads as TGTGCCAGCTCACCTATTCTAGCGGGAGGGAGAGATACGCAGTATTTT. Translating gives CASSPILAGGRDTQYF. The chain recombines TRBV18 with TRBJ2-3, with TRBD2 matching over 12 bases. Per germline, CDR1 KGHSH and CDR2 LQKENI. Trimming took 3 bases from V and 5 from J; bases not matched to a gene: 6. The CDR3 length is 16 residues. The complete variable domain, with remaining parts taken from reference TRBV18 and TRBJ2-3, reads NAGVMQNPRHLVRRRGQEARLRCSPMKGHSHVYWYRQLPEEGLKFMVYLQKENIIDESGMPKERFSAEFPKEGPSILRIQQVVRGDSAAYFCASSPILAGGRDTQYFGPGTRLTVL.